This TCR beta chain derives from a study of blood T cell repertoires in COVID-19. About the research overall: In each case, the material was cDNA or gDNA derived from T cells, B-cell-depleted T cells, or PBMCs.

This clone was observed a single time. This CDR3 has 15 residues. The germline V and J ends were trimmed by 6 bases and 2 bases, with 16 bases remaining between them. In germline, CDR1 is SGDLS, CDR2 YYNGEE. Per the original data handling: Researchers report that nucleated cell counts were estimated from reference gene primer amplification. Method: immunoSEQ multiplex PCR; TCRdb's copy keeps in-frame clones and lacks some. The DNA gave D and trimming, while V, J and clone size come from that table. Among 90,000 or so clones, about four fifths were seen once, and the ten largest hold approximately 25%.

The rearrangement uses TRBV9 and TRBJ2-3, with a weak D call TRBD2 (5 bases). What was sequenced was peripheral blood. The TCR comes from a human donor in a cohort sampled during active COVID-19. The CDR3 DNA reads TGTGCCAGCAACCGAGCGGCAGGTTCCACAGATACGCAGTATTTT. Protein product: CASNRAAGSTDTQYF.